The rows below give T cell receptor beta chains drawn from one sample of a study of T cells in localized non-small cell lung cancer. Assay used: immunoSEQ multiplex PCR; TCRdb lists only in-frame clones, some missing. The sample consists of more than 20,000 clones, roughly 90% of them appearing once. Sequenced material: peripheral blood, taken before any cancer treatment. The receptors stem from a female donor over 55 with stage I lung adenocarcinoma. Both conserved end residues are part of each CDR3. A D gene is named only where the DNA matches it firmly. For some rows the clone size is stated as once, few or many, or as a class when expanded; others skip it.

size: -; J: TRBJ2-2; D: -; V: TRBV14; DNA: TGTGCCAGCAGCCAAGAGATAGCCTACACCGGGGAGCTGTTTTTT; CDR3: CASSQEIAYTGELFF
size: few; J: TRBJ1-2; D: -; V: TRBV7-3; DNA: TGTGCCAGCAGCTCGCCAGGGGCCGACTATGGCTACACCTTC; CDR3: CASSSPGADYGYTF
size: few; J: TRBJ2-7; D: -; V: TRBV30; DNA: TGTGCCTGGAGTGAAGGATTCCTTAGGGAGCAGTACTTC; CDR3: CAWSEGFLREQYF
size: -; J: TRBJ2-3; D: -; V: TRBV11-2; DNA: TGTGCCAGCGCCCCAGCGGCTGTTCGGGATACGCAGTATTTT; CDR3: CASAPAAVRDTQYF
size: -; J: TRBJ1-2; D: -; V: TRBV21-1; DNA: TGTGCCAGCAGCAAAAAGGAGGGTCTCAGGGTTGGGCCTAACTATGGCTACACCTTC; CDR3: CASSKKEGLRVGPNYGYTF
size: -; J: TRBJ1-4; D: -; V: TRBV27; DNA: TGTGCCAGCAGACTCTCAGGTGTTAATGAAAAACTGTTTTTT; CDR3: CASRLSGVNEKLFF
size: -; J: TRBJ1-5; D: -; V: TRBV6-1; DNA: TGTGCCAGCAGTGATGGGTTGGCAGATAGCAATCAGCCCCAGCATTTT; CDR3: CASSDGLADSNQPQHF
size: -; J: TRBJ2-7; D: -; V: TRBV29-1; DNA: TGCAGCGTTGCTAAGGGCCGGGACGGGCAGTCCTCCGAGCAGTACTTC; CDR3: CSVAKGRDGQSSEQYF
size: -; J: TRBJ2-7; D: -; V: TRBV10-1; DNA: TGCGCCAGCAGTGAATTTACCTACGAGCAGTACTTC; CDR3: CASSEFTYEQYF
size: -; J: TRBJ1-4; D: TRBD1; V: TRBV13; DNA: TGTGCCAGCAGCACCCGGGACAGGGGATATGAAAAACTGTTTTTT; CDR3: CASSTRDRGYEKLFF
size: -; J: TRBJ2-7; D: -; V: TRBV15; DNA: TGTGCCACCAGCAGATCCAGGGGTTCCTACGAGCAGTACTTC; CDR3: CATSRSRGSYEQYF
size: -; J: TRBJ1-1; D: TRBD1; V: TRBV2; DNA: TGTGCCAGCAGCCCCCGAGGACAGGGGAACACTGAAGCTTTCTTT; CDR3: CASSPRGQGNTEAFF
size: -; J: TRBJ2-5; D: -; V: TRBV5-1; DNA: TGCGCCAGCAGCTTGGGAACCGTGGAGACCCAGTACTTC; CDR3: CASSLGTVETQYF
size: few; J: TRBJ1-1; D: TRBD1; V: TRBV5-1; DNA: TGCGCCAGCAGCCCCGGACAGGGGGCTGAAGCTTTCTTT; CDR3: CASSPGQGAEAFF
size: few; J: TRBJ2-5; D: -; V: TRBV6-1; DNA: TGTGCCAGCAGTGTAACCCCCGTGGAGACCCAGTACTTC; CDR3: CASSVTPVETQYF
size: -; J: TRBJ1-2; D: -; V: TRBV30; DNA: TGTGCCTGGAGCCCCTTAGGTAAAACTGGCTACACCTTC; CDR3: CAWSPLGKTGYTF
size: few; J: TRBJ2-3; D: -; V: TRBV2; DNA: TGTGTGAGCAAGGGGACTGTACCTAAAGATACGCAGTATTTT; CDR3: CVSKGTVPKDTQYF
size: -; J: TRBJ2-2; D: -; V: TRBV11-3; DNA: TGTGCCAGCAAGGGAGCAGTTAACACCGGGGAGCTGTTTTTT; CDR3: CASKGAVNTGELFF
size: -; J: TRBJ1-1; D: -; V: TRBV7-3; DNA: TGTGCCAGCAGCCTCCAACCGGGGGGCACTGAAGCTTTCTTT; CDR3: CASSLQPGGTEAFF
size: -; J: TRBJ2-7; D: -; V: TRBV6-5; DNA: TGTGCCAGCAGTTACTCGCCAGGCTCCTACGAGCAGTACTTC; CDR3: CASSYSPGSYEQYF
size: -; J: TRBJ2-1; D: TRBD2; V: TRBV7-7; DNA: TGTGCTAGCAGCCCATCGGGGGGCTCCTACAATGAGCAGTTCTTC; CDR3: CASSPSGGSYNEQFF
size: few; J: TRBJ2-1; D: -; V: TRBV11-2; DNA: TGTGCCAGCAGCCGCAACGCCGCTTACAATGAGCAGTTCTTC; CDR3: CASSRNAAYNEQFF
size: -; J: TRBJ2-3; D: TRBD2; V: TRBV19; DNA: TGTGCCAGTAGTATAGATCTGGTCGGGACTAGCGGGAGGGCAGATACGCAGTATTTT; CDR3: CASSIDLVGTSGRADTQYF
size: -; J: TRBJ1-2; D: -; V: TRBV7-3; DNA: TGTGCCAGCAGCTTAGTGGCAGGGCAGATCTATGGCTACACCTTC; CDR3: CASSLVAGQIYGYTF
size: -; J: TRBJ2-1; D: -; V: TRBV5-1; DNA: TGCGCCAGCACCAGTGGGGGGTTGAACTTCGATGAGCAGTTCTTC; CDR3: CASTSGGLNFDEQFF
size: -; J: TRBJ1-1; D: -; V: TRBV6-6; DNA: TGTGCCAGCAGTTACTCGATGGGGGGGACTGAAGCTTTCTTT; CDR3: CASSYSMGGTEAFF
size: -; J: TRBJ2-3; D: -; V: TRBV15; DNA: TGTGCCACCAGCAGGGGCCAGCGCTCTAGCACAGATACGCAGTATTTT; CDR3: CATSRGQRSSTDTQYF
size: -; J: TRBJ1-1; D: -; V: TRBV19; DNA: TGTGCCAGTAGTATAGGCCGATACCGGGCCTCAGGGTACACTGAAGCTTTCTTT; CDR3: CASSIGRYRASGYTEAFF
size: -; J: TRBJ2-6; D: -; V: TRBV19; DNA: TGTGCCAGTAGGACAGATCTCTCTGGGGCCAACGTCCTGACTTTC; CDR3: CASRTDLSGANVLTF
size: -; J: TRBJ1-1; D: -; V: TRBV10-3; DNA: TGTGCCACCCTACCAGGGGAATACACTGAAGCTTTCTTT; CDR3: CATLPGEYTEAFF
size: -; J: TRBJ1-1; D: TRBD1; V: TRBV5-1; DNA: TGCGCCAGCAGCTTGGAGGGACAGGGAAGCACTGAAGCTTTCTTT; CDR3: CASSLEGQGSTEAFF
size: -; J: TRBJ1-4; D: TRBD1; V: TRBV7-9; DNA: TGTGCCAGCAGCTTATTCGGGGACAGGGATAATGAAAAACTGTTTTTT; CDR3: CASSLFGDRDNEKLFF
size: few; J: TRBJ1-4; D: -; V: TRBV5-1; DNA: TGCGCCAGCAGCGATGAAACCGGGACACAGAATGAAAAACTGTTTTTT; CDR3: CASSDETGTQNEKLFF
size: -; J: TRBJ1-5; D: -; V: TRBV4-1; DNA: TGCGCCAGCAGCCAAGGGGCGATCGGGCTTGACAATCAGCCCCAGCATTTT; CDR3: CASSQGAIGLDNQPQHF
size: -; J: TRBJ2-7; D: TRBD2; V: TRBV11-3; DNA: TGTGCCAGCAGCGCCGCTAGCGGGAGTGTATTGGAGCAGTACTTC; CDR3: CASSAASGSVLEQYF
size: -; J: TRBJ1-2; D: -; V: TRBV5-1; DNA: TGCGCCAGCAGCTTACAGGTGGGAGATGGCTACACCTTC; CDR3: CASSLQVGDGYTF
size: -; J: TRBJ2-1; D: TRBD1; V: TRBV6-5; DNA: TGTGCCAGCAGTTCTGGACAGGGGCGAAACAATGAGCAGTTCTTC; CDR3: CASSSGQGRNNEQFF
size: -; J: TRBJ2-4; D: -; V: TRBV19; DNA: TGTGCCAGTAGTAACCGGGTACTAGCCAAAAACATTCAGTACTTC; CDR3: CASSNRVLAKNIQYF
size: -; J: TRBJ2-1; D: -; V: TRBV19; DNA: TGTGCCAGTAGTATACCGCGTACCCAGACCTACAATGAGCAGTTCTTC; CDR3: CASSIPRTQTYNEQFF
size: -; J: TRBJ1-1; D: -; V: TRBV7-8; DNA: TGTGCCAGCAGCCCCATGGGGGCGCGGGAAGCTTTCTTT; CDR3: CASSPMGAREAFF
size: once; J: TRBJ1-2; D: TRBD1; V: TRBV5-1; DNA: TGCGCCAGCAGCTTGACAGGGGGACAACCGAACCCAAACTATGGCTACACCTTC; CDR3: CASSLTGGQPNPNYGYTF
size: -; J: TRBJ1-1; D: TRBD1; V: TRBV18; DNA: TGTGCCAGCTCACTAGGGACAGGGCTCATGAACACTGAAGCTTTCTTT; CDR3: CASSLGTGLMNTEAFF
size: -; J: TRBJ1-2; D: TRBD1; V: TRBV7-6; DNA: TGTGCCAGCAGTCCTAGGGACAGCTGGAACTATGGCTACACCTTC; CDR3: CASSPRDSWNYGYTF
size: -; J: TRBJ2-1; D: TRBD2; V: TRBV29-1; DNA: TGCAGCGTCGACGAAACTAGCGGGAATTACAATGAGCAGTTCTTC; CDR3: CSVDETSGNYNEQFF
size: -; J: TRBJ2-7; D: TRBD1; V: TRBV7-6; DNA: TGTGCCAGCAGCTTGGAATCGGACAGGAGCTCCTACGAGCAGTACTTC; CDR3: CASSLESDRSSYEQYF
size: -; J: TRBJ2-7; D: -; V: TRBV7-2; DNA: TGTGCCAGCACCCTGGGACCTTTCAGCGACGAGCAGTACTTC; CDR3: CASTLGPFSDEQYF
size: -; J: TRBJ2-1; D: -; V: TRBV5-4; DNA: TGTGCCAGCAGCTTGAGGGAGACAGCTGCATACAATGAGCAGTTCTTC; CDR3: CASSLRETAAYNEQFF
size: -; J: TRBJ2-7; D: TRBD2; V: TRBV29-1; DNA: TGCAGCGTTGAAGGGGTGCGGGAGGGCCACAGGTACGAGCAGTACTTC; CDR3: CSVEGVREGHRYEQYF